The next 31 T cell receptor beta chains were all read from a single sample in a study of tumor-infiltrating lymphocytes in localized non-small cell lung cancer. TCRdb's copy holds only in-frame clones and misses some; the assay was immunoSEQ multiplex PCR. The sample comprises 13,000 or so clones, approximately 62% of which are singletons, and around 10% rests with the top ten. Input material: uninvolved lung tissue not adjacent to the tumor. Receptors were obtained from a human donor with non-small cell lung cancer.

The V gene is TRBV7-2, the J gene TRBJ2-7; unclear D gene. This CDR3 is built from 14 residues. Trimming took off 1 base at V and 2 bases at J, with 9 bases between the two ends. In germline, CDR1 is SGHTA, CDR2 FQGNSA. The CDR3 sequence: CASSLGSRPYEQYF. The CDR3 DNA reads as TGTGCCAGCAGCTTAGGATCCAGGCCCTACGAGCAGTACTTC.

The chain combines TRBV5-1 with TRBJ1-4; D unresolved. In germline, CDR1 is SGHRS, CDR2 YFSETQ. The CDR3 totals 14 residues. The V end was cut by 0 bases, the J end by 8 bases, with 11 bases between. The CDR3 region has the DNA TGCGCCAGCAGCTTGGGGACTATAGGGGAAAAACTGTTTTTT. It codes for CASSLGTIGEKLFF.

This rearrangement joins TRBV6-6 to TRBJ2-5; tentatively, D is TRBD1 or TRBD2 (5 bases each). Germline-derived CDR1 and CDR2 are MNHNY and SVGAGI (reference sequence). The CDR3 is 13 amino acids. Trimming took off 2 bases at V and 4 bases at J, with 8 bases between the two ends. The CDR3 sequence is CASSYGTRETQYF. CDR3 nucleotides: TGTGCCAGCAGTTACGGGACCCGAGAGACCCAGTACTTC.

The chain couples TRBV9 to TRBJ2-2; TRBD2 is a possible D gene (5 bases). The CDR3 has 16 amino acids. Germline values: CDR1 SGDLS, CDR2 YYNGEE. Trimming removed 0 bases from V and 6 bases from J, with 15 bases in between. In DNA, the CDR3 is TGTGCCAGCAGCGTAGAGCTAGCCGGAAGCGCCGGGGAGCTGTTTTTT. Protein sequence: CASSVELAGSAGELFF.

V usage is TRBV6-5 and J usage is TRBJ2-7, with 7 bases aligning to TRBD1. CDR1 and CDR2 from the germline V gene are MNHEY and SVGAGI. The V segment lost 6 bases and the J segment 2 bases; nucleotides outside the gene matches: 4. The CDR3 runs to 13 residues. Here the CDR3 DNA reads TGTGCCAGCAGGACGGGACAGACCTACGAGCAGTACTTC. It encodes CASRTGQTYEQYF.

The V gene is TRBV29-1, the J gene TRBJ2-5; 7 bases map to TRBD1. The V gene end was trimmed by 3 bases and the J gene end by 1 base; junction bases not matched to a gene: 2. CDR3 length equals 13 residues. Germline V CDR1 and CDR2: SQVTM, ANQGSEA. CDR3 DNA: TGCAGCGTTGAGCGACAGGGCCAAGAGACCCAGTACTTC. Amino acid sequence: CSVERQGQETQYF. Filled out from reference TRBV29-1 and TRBJ2-5, the complete variable domain reads SAVISQKPSRDICQRGTSLTIQCQVDSQVTMMFWYRQQPGQSLTLIATANQGSEATYESGFVIDKFPISRPNLTFSTLTVSNMSPEDSSIYLCSVERQGQETQYFGPGTRLLVL.

The chain has TRBV4-2 and TRBJ1-1, with D unresolved. Trimming pared 0 bases from V and 4 bases from J, leaving 9 bases between. CDR1 and CDR2 (germline): LGHNA, YNFKEQ. CDR3 length equals 14 residues. CDR3 in amino acids: CASSQDRLTTEAFF. The CDR3 DNA is TGTGCCAGCAGCCAAGATCGCCTAACCACTGAAGCTTTCTTT.

This chain uses TRBV9 with TRBJ2-3; perhaps D is TRBD1 or TRBD2 (6 bases each). The CDR3 loop spans 15 amino acids. Trimming stripped 0 bases from V and 5 bases from J, with 13 bases between. Germline V gene sequence: CDR1 SGDLS, CDR2 YYNGEE. The CDR3 protein is CASSVVWGAVDTQYF. In DNA form, the CDR3 reads TGTGCCAGCAGCGTAGTATGGGGGGCCGTAGATACGCAGTATTTT.

The table lists this clone with a few counts. The chain employs TRBV5-6 and TRBJ2-5; D gene uncertain. CDR1 and CDR2 (germline): SGHDT, YYEEEE. The CDR3 has 11 residues. The V end lost 4 bases, the J end lost 9 bases, and 10 bases lay between the germline ends. The CDR3 sequence is CASSNFEAQYF. The CDR3 nucleotides read TGTGCCAGCAGCAATTTTGAGGCCCAGTACTTC.

The chain combines TRBV5-1 with TRBJ1-2; D might be TRBD1 (5 bases). V lost 0 bases to trimming and J lost 1 base, with 7 bases between them. There are 14 residues in the CDR3. Germline V gene lookup returns CDR1 SGHRS and CDR2 YFSETQ. The CDR3 nucleotides read TGCGCCAGCAGCTTGGACAGGAATAACTATGGCTACACCTTC. This gives the protein CASSLDRNNYGYTF.

V is TRBV2 and J is TRBJ1-4, with TRBD1 as a possible D gene (5 bases). This CDR3 spans 14 amino acids. Germline values: CDR1 SNHLY, CDR2 FYNNEI. V lost 7 bases, J lost 7 bases, and 16 bases lay in between. CDR3 nucleotide sequence: TGTGCCAGCAATTTGGAATCCGGGGGTGAAAAACTGTTTTTT. Protein product: CASNLESGGEKLFF.

This clone occurred a few times. The DNA for the CDR3 is TGTGCCAGTAGCCGGGACAGGGGGCCCGAGCAGTACTTC. Translation: CASSRDRGPEQYF. The gene calls are TRBV19 and TRBJ2-7, with 12 bases lining up with TRBD1. CDR3 size: 13 residues. The germline V gene has CDR1 LNHDA and CDR2 SQIVND (reference sequence). With V trimmed by 6 bases and J by 6 bases, 3 bases remained unmatched.

The chain uses TRBV5-4 and TRBJ2-5; D gene unclear. Germline CDR1 SGHNT, CDR2 YYREEE (reference sequence). This CDR3 contains 13 residues. V was clipped by 4 bases and J by 2 bases, with 9 bases between them. For the CDR3, the DNA is TGTGCCAGCAGCGGAATCTTACAAGAGACCCAGTACTTC. Its protein product is CASSGILQETQYF.

This chain connects TRBV5-8 to TRBJ2-7; 9 nucleotides agree with TRBD2. The CDR3 extends over 15 amino acids. Germline CDR1 reads SGHTS; CDR2 reads YDEGEE. V was clipped by 4 bases and J by 2 bases; unmatched bases: 7. The CDR3 is CASSLILAGPYEQYF. The CDR3 DNA reads as TGTGCCAGCAGCCTTATACTAGCGGGCCCCTACGAGCAGTACTTC.

This clone was counted once. This chain connects TRBV27 to TRBJ1-6; tentatively, D is TRBD1 (5 bases). Germline-derived CDR1 and CDR2 are MNHEY and SMNVEV (reference sequence). V was shortened by 5 bases and J by 11 bases, with 13 bases between the two germline ends. This CDR3 has 13 residues. CDR3 in amino acids: CASSPGRDTPLHF. The CDR3 DNA reads TGTGCCAGCAGTCCGGGGCGGGATACACCCCTCCACTTT.

This clone was picked up a small number of times. This CDR3 is CASSQDHSTEAFF. The CDR3 DNA is TGTGCCAGCAGCCAAGATCACAGTACTGAAGCTTTCTTT. V usage is TRBV4-2 and J usage is TRBJ1-1; no definite D call. CDR1 is LGHNA, CDR2 YNFKEQ, per germline. V was clipped by 0 bases and J by 5 bases, with 7 bases between them. The CDR3 runs to 13 residues.

This chain connects TRBV4-2 to TRBJ2-1, with 7 bases identical to TRBD1. CDR3 size: 15 residues. Germline V gene data show CDR1 as LGHNA and CDR2 as YNFKEQ. V was clipped by 3 bases and J by 7 bases; unmatched bases: 9. The CDR3 is CASSHLQGRRNEQFF. In DNA form, the CDR3 reads TGTGCCAGCAGCCACCTACAGGGGCGCAGGAATGAGCAGTTCTTC.

CDR3 loop: CASSRTQSLGSTEAFF. The CDR3 DNA reads TGCGCCAGCAGCCGTACTCAGAGCCTTGGAAGCACTGAAGCTTTCTTT. This rearrangement joins TRBV4-1 to TRBJ1-1; D call uncertain. V lost 4 bases to trimming and J lost 4 bases, with 19 bases between them. The CDR3 spans 16 residues. The germline V gene has CDR1 MGHRA and CDR2 YSYEKL.

The chain has TRBV5-4 and TRBJ1-4; no clear D gene. The germline CDR1 and CDR2 sequences are SGHNT and YYREEE (reference sequence). The CDR3 covers 14 residues. V was trimmed by 0 bases and J by 8 bases, leaving 11 bases between them. CDR3 sequence: CASSLGLNSEKLFF. The CDR3 region has the DNA TGTGCCAGCAGCTTGGGGCTTAATTCGGAAAAACTGTTTTTT.

This clone has only a few counts. This sequence joins TRBV25-1 and TRBJ1-4, with TRBD1 matching over 11 bases. J lost 6 bases, V lost 3 bases, and 6 bases had no gene match. The CDR3 has 16 amino acids. Looked up from germline, CDR1 is MGHDK and CDR2 is SYGVNS. CDR3 sequence (DNA): TGTGCCAGCAGTGAGATGACGGGACAGGGGGATGAAAAACTGTTTTTT. Translated: CASSEMTGQGDEKLFF.

The V gene is TRBV4-2, the J gene TRBJ2-5; D tentatively fits TRBD1 or TRBD2 (5 bases each). CDR1 LGHNA and CDR2 YNFKEQ come from the germline V gene. V was cut by 3 bases and J by 6 bases, with 17 bases left in between. CDR3 length: 15 residues. The CDR3 coding sequence is TGTGCCAGCAGCCACGAGGGGTCACCAGCGCAGACCCAGTACTTC. This sequence encodes CASSHEGSPAQTQYF.

This rearrangement joins TRBV10-3 to TRBJ2-5; D uncertain. CDR3 length: 14 residues. Trimming stripped 2 bases from V and 0 bases from J, with 7 bases between. Germline loops: CDR1 ENHRY, CDR2 SYGVKD. The CDR3, as DNA: TGTGCCATCAGTGAGGCACTGGACCAAGAGACCCAGTACTTC. Its protein is CAISEALDQETQYF.

The V and J genes are TRBV6-1 and TRBJ1-6; D gene ambiguous. Germline V gene data show CDR1 as MNHNS and CDR2 as SASEGT. The CDR3 covers 14 residues. The ends were cut back, 0 bases at V and 5 bases at J, with 5 bases in the middle. CDR3 region: CASSEAQHNSPLHF. CDR3 nucleotides: TGTGCCAGCAGTGAAGCGCAACATAATTCACCCCTCCACTTT.

The chain recombines TRBV7-6 with TRBJ1-1; a weak D match, TRBD1 (5 bases). Trimming removed 3 bases at V and 1 base at J, with 6 bases between. This CDR3 is built from 13 residues. CDR1 SGHVS and CDR2 FNYEAQ come from the germline V gene. CDR3 sequence: CASSFRENTEAFF. As DNA, the CDR3 is TGTGCCAGCAGCTTCAGGGAGAACACTGAAGCTTTCTTT.

V usage is TRBV7-3 and J usage is TRBJ1-1; no definite D call. Germline V gene sequence: CDR1 SGHTA, CDR2 FQGTGA. With 1 base removed from V and 2 bases from J, the gap between germline ends came to 11 bases. CDR3 size: 15 residues. The CDR3 region is CASSLIHGPNTEAFF. The CDR3 coding sequence is TGTGCCAGCAGCTTAATCCACGGACCAAACACTGAAGCTTTCTTT.

By sample share, this clone is medium-sized. The rearrangement joins TRBV29-1 to TRBJ1-1; D uncertain. CDR1 SQVTM and CDR2 ANQGSEA come from the germline V gene. The CDR3 is 13 residues long. The V end lost 4 bases, the J end lost 2 bases, and 11 bases lay between the germline ends. The CDR3 sequence: CSVVRQFNTEAFF. The CDR3 DNA follows: TGCAGCGTTGTCCGGCAGTTTAACACTGAAGCTTTCTTT.

By share, this clone ranks as medium-sized. The J gene is TRBJ1-4, the V gene TRBV7-2; D is undetermined. V was trimmed by 1 base and J by 8 bases, leaving 8 bases between them. The CDR3 extends over 13 amino acids. Germline V gene data show CDR1 as SGHTA and CDR2 as FQGNSA. CDR3 residues: CASSLERMEKLFF. CDR3 sequence (DNA): TGTGCCAGCAGCTTAGAACGGATGGAAAAACTGTTTTTT.

V and J are TRBV30 and TRBJ2-1, with 11 positions matching TRBD1. Germline values: CDR1 GTSNPN, CDR2 SVGIG (reference sequence). CDR3 length: 13 residues. CDR3 in DNA: TGTGCTTACATCGGGACAGGGGGGATGGCGCAGTTCTTC. The encoded protein is CAYIGTGGMAQFF.

The rearrangement links TRBV5-1 to TRBJ1-1, with a possible D match to TRBD1 (6 bases). The CDR3 length is 15 residues. Trimming took off 4 bases at V and 3 bases at J, with 16 bases between the two ends. Germline CDR1 is SGHRS and CDR2 is YFSETQ. CDR3 protein: CASSPGWGAYTEAFF. CDR3 nucleotide sequence: TGCGCCAGCAGCCCTGGCTGGGGGGCCTACACTGAAGCTTTCTTT.

This chain joins TRBV11-2 and TRBJ2-5; D might be TRBD2 (6 bases). Germline assignment: CDR1 SGHAT and CDR2 FQNNGV. Between the trimmed V and J ends, which lost 5 bases and 4 bases, there was a span of 11 bases. The CDR3 sequence is 13 residues long. The CDR3 protein is CASSHNGGETQYF. CDR3 nucleotide sequence: TGTGCCAGCAGCCACAACGGGGGAGAGACCCAGTACTTC.

The chain carries TRBV5-1 and TRBJ1-4, with a possible D match to TRBD1 (5 bases). The CDR3 is 15 residues long. Trimming stripped 2 bases from V and 6 bases from J, with 14 bases between. CDR1 is SGHRS and CDR2 is YFSETQ in the germline V gene. Written as DNA, the CDR3 is TGCGCCAGCAGCTTATCCACCGGGGGGTATGAAAAACTGTTTTTT. It encodes CASSLSTGGYEKLFF.